This record concerns one T cell receptor (beta chain) sequence. Antigen unknown. These data are taken from a study of cytomegalovirus exposure and HLA in healthy donors. Whole-study results and caveats: Donors were assumed by presence/absence analyses to have roughly uniform sequencing depth.

This CDR3 spans 15 amino acids. Trimming removed 6 bases from V and 4 bases from J, with 17 bases in between. Germline lookup yields CDR1 MNHEY and CDR2 SMNVEV (reference sequence). The PCR made use of 60 Vbeta and 13 Jbeta primers. Clones were read by immunoSEQ multiplex PCR, and TCRdb kept only the in-frame ones, dropping some. Here the sample spans about 140,000 clones, 77% being singletons. The sample was PBMCs. This TCR came from a male donor in good health and CMV-seronegative. This chain connects TRBV27 to TRBJ2-3; D may be TRBD1 (5 bases). The CDR3 nucleotides are TGTGCCAGCAGGGTCAAGGGGCGGCTGGCAGATACGCAGTATTTT. Translating gives CASRVKGRLADTQYF.